The clone carrying this T cell receptor beta chain was seen a handful of times. This record comes from a study of T cells in tumors after PD-1 blockade. At the level of the study: A subset received ongoing vismodegib 150 mg daily alongside anti-PD-1 therapy.

The germline CDR1 and CDR2 sequences are SGHNT and YENEEA. V lost 5 bases, J lost 4 bases, and 7 bases stayed unmatched. The CDR3 sequence is 17 residues long. Repertoires were generated with immunoSEQ multiplex PCR, while TCRdb's copy carries only in-frame clones and drops some. The sample includes about 5,800 clones, about 63% of them seen just once. V and J are TRBV11-3 and TRBJ2-1, with 14 bases fitting TRBD2. The TCR sequence derives from a human donor with basal cell carcinoma. Here the sequenced sample was tumor tissue, taken before anti-PD-1 treatment. CDR3 loop: CASSPGTSGGGYNEQFF. CDR3 nucleotides: TGTGCCAGCAGCCCAGGGACTAGCGGGGGAGGGTACAATGAGCAGTTCTTC.